This entry lists 24 T cell receptor beta chains sequenced from one sample in a study of blood T cell repertoires in COVID-19. TCRdb keeps only in-frame clones here, not all; method: immunoSEQ multiplex PCR. The sample contains about 270,000 clones, approximately 87% of which appear only once. Input material: peripheral blood. These TCRs come from a woman aged 30 to 39 with COVID-19, enrolled during active disease.

This chain links TRBV13 with TRBJ2-7; TRBD1 matches 10 bases. This CDR3 is built from 15 residues. With 4 bases clipped from V and 5 bases from J, the junction kept 8 bases outside the gene matches. CDR1 is PRHDT, CDR2 FYEKMQ, per germline (reference sequence). This CDR3 is CASSYQWGTGDEQYF. The CDR3, as DNA: TGTGCCAGCAGCTACCAGTGGGGGACAGGGGACGAGCAGTACTTC.

The chain couples TRBV2 to TRBJ1-2, with D possibly being TRBD1 (6 bases). The CDR3 extends over 11 amino acids. V lost 8 bases and J lost 4, with 8 bases in between. Looked up from germline, CDR1 is SNHLY and CDR2 is FYNNEI. The DNA for the CDR3 is TGTGCCAGCCTACAGGGCTATGGCTACACCTTC. Residues: CASLQGYGYTF.

The chain uses TRBV11-1 and TRBJ2-7, with TRBD1 matching 9 bases. The CDR3 spans 14 residues. V dropped 7 bases and J dropped 4; count of bases not matched to a gene: 8. CDR1 SGHAT and CDR2 FQDESV come from the germline V gene (reference sequence). Here the CDR3 DNA reads TGTGCCAGCAAATCCGGGACAGGGAGGTACGAGCAGTACTTC. Protein sequence: CASKSGTGRYEQYF.

V gene TRBV7-6 combines with J gene TRBJ2-7; D possibly corresponds to TRBD2 (7 bases). The CDR3 extends over 14 amino acids. The germline V and J ends were trimmed by 1 base and 7 bases, with 14 bases remaining between them. Germline V gives CDR1 SGHVS, CDR2 FNYEAQ. CDR3 DNA: TGTGCCAGCAGCTTAGTTGGGGGGGCAAGAGAGCAGTACTTC. This gives the protein CASSLVGGAREQYF.

This clone showed up just once. This chain uses TRBV2 with TRBJ1-6; unclear D gene. Germline V gives CDR1 SNHLY, CDR2 FYNNEI. The CDR3 runs 13 residues. V was trimmed by 6 bases and J by 7 bases, leaving 10 bases between them. The CDR3, as DNA: TGTGCCAGCAGGCCGTACGGGAATTCACCCCTCCACTTT. Amino acids: CASRPYGNSPLHF.

The V and J genes are TRBV28 and TRBJ1-4; the match to TRBD1 covers 10 bases. J gave up 7 bases and V 5 bases, and 7 bases lay outside the gene matches. CDR3 length equals 15 residues. CDR1 and CDR2 from the germline V gene are MDHEN and SYDVKM. In nucleotides, the CDR3 is TGTGCCAGCAGTCCCTTAGGGACAGGGGTTGAAAAACTGTTTTTT. Encoded protein: CASSPLGTGVEKLFF.

This clone was detected a few times. V usage is TRBV6-5 and J usage is TRBJ1-2, with D possibly being TRBD1 (5 bases). The CDR3 has 14 amino acids. Trimming removed 7 bases at V and 3 bases at J, with 15 bases between. From germline, CDR1 is MNHEY and CDR2 SVGAGI. In DNA, the CDR3 is TGTGCCAGCAAAGGACGAGGCAGGGACTATGGCTACACCTTC. Amino acids: CASKGRGRDYGYTF.

This clone was found a few times. The chain combines TRBV3-1 (or the pseudogene TRBV3-2) with TRBJ2-1, with TRBD2 matching 12 bases. J was trimmed by 10 bases and V by 3 bases; bases with no gene match: 7. The germline gives CDR1 LGHDT, CDR2 YNNKEL (reference sequence). The CDR3 is 15 residues long. The CDR3 DNA follows: TGTGCCAGCAGCCACGCTAGCGGGGGGGTCTGGGAGCAGTTCTTC. Amino acids: CASSHASGGVWEQFF.

The gene calls are TRBV2 and TRBJ1-1, with 8 bases that match TRBD1. CDR3 size: 15 residues. The germline CDR1 and CDR2 sequences are SNHLY and FYNNEI. The J segment lost 5 bases and the V segment lost 5 bases, leaving 10 bases of the junction unmatched. The CDR3 nucleotides read TGTGCCAGCAGTAAATATACAGGGGGAAGTACTGAAGCTTTCTTT. Amino acids: CASSKYTGGSTEAFF.

V usage is TRBV7-2 and J usage is TRBJ2-7; 16 bases agree with TRBD2. The CDR3 sequence is 17 residues long. The germline V gene has CDR1 SGHTA and CDR2 FQGNSA. The J segment lost 6 bases and the V segment lost 5 bases, leaving 10 bases of the junction unmatched. CDR3 sequence (DNA): TGTGCCAGCAGCCTTGCCGGGACTAGCGGGGGGGCCCCCGAGCAGTACTTC. It is translated as CASSLAGTSGGAPEQYF.

J is TRBJ2-5 and V is TRBV9, with D maybe TRBD1 (5 bases). This CDR3 is built from 14 residues. Trimming removed 4 bases from V and 4 bases from J, with 14 bases in between. Per germline, CDR1 SGDLS and CDR2 YYNGEE. CDR3 in amino acids: CASSPDWGGETQYF. The CDR3 coding sequence is TGTGCCAGCAGCCCCGACTGGGGCGGAGAGACCCAGTACTTC. Together with reference TRBV9 and TRBJ2-5, the CDR3 gives the full variable domain: DSGVTQTPKHLITATGQRVTLRCSPRSGDLSVYWYQQSLDQGLQFLIQYYNGEERAKGNILERFSAQQFPDLHSELNLSSLELGDSALYFCASSPDWGGETQYFGPGTRLLVL.

The rearrangement joins TRBV20-1 to TRBJ2-7; 8 bases match TRBD2. There are 14 residues in the CDR3. V gave up 3 bases and J gave up 3 bases; unmatched junction bases: 7. Germline V lookup: CDR1 DFQATT, CDR2 SNEGSKA (reference sequence). The CDR3 nucleotides are TGCAGTGCTAGTTCGGCGGGGGGCAACTACGAGCAGTACTTC. Translation gives CSASSAGGNYEQYF.

V and J are TRBV6-5 and TRBJ2-7; 9 positions match TRBD1. Losses at the gene ends were 6 bases for V and 3 bases for J; bases not matched to a gene: 9. The CDR3 loop spans 15 amino acids. Germline V gene lookup returns CDR1 MNHEY and CDR2 SVGAGI. The CDR3 DNA reads TGTGCCAGCAGGCAGGCCGGGACAGGGCGCTACGAGCAGTACTTC. Protein product: CASRQAGTGRYEQYF.

The rearrangement uses TRBV5-1 and TRBJ2-7; 10 bases align to TRBD2. J was trimmed by 2 bases and V by 5 bases; bases with no gene match: 7. Germline V lookup: CDR1 SGHRS, CDR2 YFSETQ. The CDR3 is 15 residues long. The DNA for the CDR3 is TGCGCCAGCAGTACCACTAGCGGGGCCACCTACGAGCAGTACTTC. This gives the protein CASSTTSGATYEQYF.

The rearrangement links TRBV3-1 (or the pseudogene TRBV3-2) to TRBJ2-7, with a possible D match to TRBD2 (6 bases). The germline CDR1 and CDR2 sequences are LGHDT and YNNKEL (reference sequence). CDR3 length equals 15 residues. V lost 4 bases and J 2 bases, leaving 15 bases between the germline ends. As DNA, the CDR3 is TGTGCCAGCAGCCGGAATAGCGGTGGACCCTACGAGCAGTACTTC. It specifies CASSRNSGGPYEQYF.

This rearrangement joins TRBV7-9 to TRBJ1-4; D perhaps matches TRBD1 (5 bases). The CDR3 spans 15 residues. Deletions cut 2 bases from V and 7 bases from J, with 14 bases between. Germline V gene data show CDR1 as SEHNR and CDR2 as FQNEAQ (reference sequence). CDR3 sequence reads: CASSLSLGEAEKLFF. The CDR3 DNA reads as TGTGCCAGCAGCTTATCGCTGGGGGAGGCTGAAAAACTGTTTTTT. The full variable domain, rest sourced from reference TRBV7-9 and TRBJ1-4, is DTGVSQNPRHKITKRGQNVTFRCDPISEHNRLYWYRQTLGQGPEFLTYFQNEAQLEKSRLLSDRFSAERPKGSFSTLEIQRTEQGDSAMYLCASSLSLGEAEKLFFGSGTQLSVL.

The chain carries TRBV6-5 and TRBJ1-5; 7 bases line up with TRBD1. Trimming cost V 6 bases and J 7 bases; bases outside gene matches: 6. CDR1 is MNHEY, CDR2 SVGAGI, per germline. The CDR3 consists of 13 residues. This CDR3 is CASRHETGQPQHF. The DNA of the CDR3 is TGTGCCAGCAGGCATGAGACAGGGCAGCCCCAGCATTTT.

The V call is TRBV4-1, the J call TRBJ1-2; TRBD1 is a possible D gene (6 bases). Trimming removed 5 bases from V and 8 bases from J, with 15 bases in between. There are 13 residues in the CDR3. CDR1 and CDR2 from the germline V gene are MGHRA and YSYEKL. CDR3 bases: TGCGCCAGCAGCTCAAGGGGGTGGGAAGGCTACACCTTC. Translated: CASSSRGWEGYTF.

The table lists this clone with a few counts. The chain combines TRBV14 with TRBJ2-3; D is perhaps TRBD2 (5 bases). CDR1 is SGHDN, CDR2 FVKESK, per germline. CDR3 size: 17 residues. V dropped 4 bases and J dropped 2 bases, with 19 bases sitting between them. The CDR3 reads CASSRRGAVILTDTQYF. CDR3 nucleotides: TGTGCCAGCAGCCGAAGAGGAGCGGTGATACTCACAGATACGCAGTATTTT. The variable domain in full, with the rest retrieved from reference TRBV14 and TRBJ2-3, is EAGVTQFPSHSVIEKGQTVTLRCDPISGHDNLYWYRRVMGKEIKFLLHFVKESKQDESGMPNNRFLAERTGGTYSTLKVQPAELEDSGVYFCASSRRGAVILTDTQYFGPGTRLTVL.

J is TRBJ2-1 and V is TRBV4-1, with D possibly matching TRBD2 (5 bases). Germline V gene lookup returns CDR1 MGHRA and CDR2 YSYEKL. Deletions cut 0 bases from V and 6 bases from J, with 9 bases between. CDR3 length: 14 residues. CDR3 in DNA: TGCGCCAGCAGCCAAGAACGGGGTTCCAATGAGCAGTTCTTC. It yields the protein CASSQERGSNEQFF.

The chain uses TRBV14 and TRBJ2-7; 10 bases line up with TRBD1. The CDR3 length is 14 residues. Germline V gene lookup returns CDR1 SGHDN and CDR2 FVKESK. The ends lost 4 bases at V and 2 bases at J; junction bases unmatched: 2. CDR3 region: CASSRTGGPYEQYF. The CDR3 DNA follows: TGTGCCAGCAGCCGGACAGGGGGTCCCTACGAGCAGTACTTC.

CDR3 in amino acids: CASSFNDRGYGYTF. CDR3 DNA: TGTGCCAGCAGCTTTAATGACAGGGGCTATGGCTACACCTTC. J is TRBJ1-2 and V is TRBV11-2; 8 nucleotides line up with TRBD1. The CDR3 runs 14 residues. Per the germline V gene, CDR1 is SGHAT and CDR2 is FQNNGV. J was trimmed by 4 bases and V by 3 bases; bases with no gene match: 4. Using reference TRBV11-2 and TRBJ1-2 for the parts outside the CDR3, the full variable domain is EAGVAQSPRYKIIEKRQSVAFWCNPISGHATLYWYQQILGQGPKLLIQFQNNGVVDDSQLPKDRFSAERLKGVDSTLKIQPAKLEDSAVYLCASSFNDRGYGYTFGSGTRLTVV.

V gene TRBV7-8 combines with J gene TRBJ2-7, with D tentatively TRBD1 (6 bases). The germline V and J ends were trimmed by 5 bases and 2 bases, with 13 bases remaining between them. Germline V gives CDR1 SGHVS, CDR2 FQNEAQ. This CDR3 has 14 residues. CDR3 region: CASSPTGSAYEQYF. CDR3 in DNA: TGTGCCAGCAGCCCTACAGGGTCCGCCTACGAGCAGTACTTC.

The V gene is TRBV11-2, the J gene TRBJ2-2; D not certain. Germline CDR1 and CDR2: SGHAT and FQNNGV. The CDR3 length is 16 residues. Trimming removed 6 bases from V and 1 base from J, with 15 bases in between. CDR3 loop: CASRNWYSKNTGELFF. Written as DNA, the CDR3 is TGTGCCAGCAGAAATTGGTACAGTAAGAACACCGGGGAGCTGTTTTTT.